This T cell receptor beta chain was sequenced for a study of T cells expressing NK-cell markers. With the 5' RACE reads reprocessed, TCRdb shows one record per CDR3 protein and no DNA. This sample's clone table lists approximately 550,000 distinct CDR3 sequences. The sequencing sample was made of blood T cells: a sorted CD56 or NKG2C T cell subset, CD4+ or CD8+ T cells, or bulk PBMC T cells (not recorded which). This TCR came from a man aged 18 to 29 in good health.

CDR3 sequence reads: CSARDLASGMNGELFF. This chain connects TRBV20-1 to TRBJ2-2. The CDR3 length is 16 residues. CDR1 and CDR2 (germline): DFQATT, SNEGSKA (reference sequence).